The rows below give T cell receptor beta chains drawn from one sample of a study of T cell repertoires in cytomegalovirus infection. A single record per CDR3 protein comes from TCRdb applying MiXCR to the reads. The sample has some 350,000 distinct CDR3 sequences, about 34% seen once. What these receptors recognize is not known. The source was cultured PBMCs, collected from culture after CMV antigen stimulation. The receptors stem from a human donor in good health (CMV status not recorded). Some clones in this sample may be carry-over from other donors' samples. Each CDR3 is given with its conserved first and last residue. The D gene is left open where the match is weak. Not all rows give a size; the values are once, few, many and, for expanded clones, a class.

V gene	clone size	D gene	J gene	CDR3 DNA	CDR3 protein
TRBV4-2	.	.	TRBJ2-1	TGTGCCAGCAGCCAAGACGGGAGAGTAGGCAATGAGCAGTTCTTC	CASSQDGRVGNEQFF
TRBV27	.	.	TRBJ2-1	TGTGCCAGCAGTTTGGTAGCGCGGGATTCCAATGAGCAGTTCTTC	CASSLVARDSNEQFF
TRBV7-9	.	TRBD2	TRBJ2-1	TGTGCCAGCAGCTTAAAAGAGCGGGAGGGCCTAAATGAGCAGTTCTTC	CASSLKEREGLNEQFF
TRBV7-3	.	TRBD1	TRBJ2-2	TGTGCCAGCAGCTTAGACAGGGGCGAGACCGGGGAGCTGTTTTTT	CASSLDRGETGELFF
TRBV7-8	few	.	TRBJ2-7	TGTGCCAGCAGCCTCAGGGGCAAAGGCTACGAGCAGTACTTC	CASSLRGKGYEQYF
TRBV25-1	.	.	TRBJ2-1	TGTGCCAGCAGTGAATACCAAGCGGGTTACAATGAGCAGTTCTTC	CASSEYQAGYNEQFF
TRBV5-1	few	.	TRBJ1-6	TGCGCCAGCACCCATGATCCTGGGAGTCATAATTCACCCCTCCACTTT	CASTHDPGSHNSPLHF
TRBV19	few	TRBD1	TRBJ1-1	TGTGCCAGTAGTCGGATTCTGACAGGGCCCTTGAACACTGAAGCTTTCTTT	CASSRILTGPLNTEAFF
TRBV7-2	.	TRBD2	TRBJ2-5	TGTGCCAGCAGCTTAGCTAGCGGGAGGCCGGAGACCCAGTACTTC	CASSLASGRPETQYF
TRBV7-2	few	TRBD2	TRBJ2-3	TGTGCCAGCAGCTTAGCGCTAGCGGGAGGGCCGAAGACGCAGTATTTT	CASSLALAGGPKTQYF
TRBV7-6	few	TRBD1	TRBJ1-4	TGTGCCAGCAGCTTAGCGGGGACAGAAAATGAAAAACTGTTTTTT	CASSLAGTENEKLFF
TRBV4-2	.	TRBD2	TRBJ2-1	TGTGCCAGCAGCCATTCCCCAGGACTAGCGGAGGGGGGTGAGCAGTTCTTC	CASSHSPGLAEGGEQFF
TRBV19	.	TRBD2	TRBJ2-1	TGTGCCAGTGACCCCGGGACTAGCTCCTACAATGAGCAGTTCTTC	CASDPGTSSYNEQFF
TRBV7-2	few	.	TRBJ2-7	TGTGCCAGCAGCTACCGACGGGAGTCCTACGAGCAGTACTTC	CASSYRRESYEQYF
TRBV28	once	TRBD2	TRBJ2-3	TGTGCCAGCACCCCGGGAGGGTGGGCAGATACGCAGTATTTT	CASTPGGWADTQYF
TRBV27	.	.	TRBJ2-1	TGTGCCAGCAGTCCCCGGACTCTCTACAATGAGCAGTTCTTC	CASSPRTLYNEQFF
TRBV5-6	many	.	TRBJ2-1	TGTGCCAGCAGCCTCCTGAATGAGCAGTTCTTC	CASSLLNEQFF
TRBV7-2	few	TRBD2	TRBJ2-1	TGTGCCAGCAGCTCGACCGGGACTAGCGCCCATGAGCAGTTCTTC	CASSSTGTSAHEQFF
TRBV6-5	.	.	TRBJ1-1	TGTGCCAGCAGTTATACGTCAAACATGAACACTGAAGCTTTCTTT	CASSYTSNMNTEAFF
TRBV7-6	.	.	TRBJ1-5	TGTGCCAGCAGCTTAACAGCCGGGCCTCAGAGAAGCAATCAGCCCCAGCATTTT	CASSLTAGPQRSNQPQHF
TRBV19	.	.	TRBJ2-1	TGTGCCAGTAGTATTGGACTCTGGAATGAGCAGTTCTTC	CASSIGLWNEQFF
TRBV4-1	.	.	TRBJ2-3	TGCGCCAGCAGCCTTCCAAGAGATACGCAGTATTTT	CASSLPRDTQYF
TRBV27	few	TRBD1	TRBJ1-2	TGTGCCAGCAGGGGGGCGAGGGACAGTAACTATGGCTACACCTTC	CASRGARDSNYGYTF
TRBV6-5	few	.	TRBJ2-5	TGTGCCAGCAGTTACGGTAGCGGACAAGAGACCCAGTACTTC	CASSYGSGQETQYF
TRBV7-2	many	TRBD2	TRBJ2-5	TGTGCCAGCAGCCGAGGGACTAGCGGGTTCCAAGAGACCCAGTACTTC	CASSRGTSGFQETQYF
TRBV7-9	.	.	TRBJ1-5	TGTGCCAGCAGCCTAAACCAGGATCAGCCCCAGCATTTT	CASSLNQDQPQHF
TRBV12-3/TRBV12-4	.	.	TRBJ1-2	TGTGCCAGCAGTCTACAGATTCGCAATGGCTACACCTTC	CASSLQIRNGYTF
TRBV7-6	few	TRBD1	TRBJ2-1	TGTGCCAGCAGCTTAGTTGGGACAGGGGGTAACAATGAGCAGTTCTTC	CASSLVGTGGNNEQFF
TRBV20-1	.	TRBD1	TRBJ1-5	TGCAGTGCTAGCCGGGACAGAGGCTTTAAGTTTCGTAATCAGCCCCAGCATTTT	CSASRDRGFKFRNQPQHF
TRBV11-2	.	.	TRBJ2-1	TGTGCCAGCAGCTTATGGGGCGGGGCGGACAATGAGCAGTTCTTC	CASSLWGGADNEQFF
TRBV7-2	many	.	TRBJ2-3	TGTGCCAGCAGCTTGCCCGGGGCAGATACGCAGTATTTT	CASSLPGADTQYF
TRBV12-3/TRBV12-4	.	TRBD1	TRBJ1-1	TGTGCCAGCAGTTTGGGACAGGGGGCTAGGTCTTTCTTT	CASSLGQGARSFF
TRBV7-2	.	.	TRBJ1-6	TGTGCCAGCAGCTTTCGGACAGCGAATTCACCCCTCCACTTT	CASSFRTANSPLHF
TRBV10-3	few	.	TRBJ2-1	TGTGCCATCTTAGCAGGGGCCAACAATGAGCAGTTCTTC	CAILAGANNEQFF
TRBV27	few	TRBD2	TRBJ2-1	TGTGCCAGCAGTCCGCTGACTAGCGGGAACAGACGCTATGAGCAGTTCTTC	CASSPLTSGNRRYEQFF
TRBV7-6	.	.	TRBJ1-4	TGTGCCAGCAGCTCGGGACCAACTAATGAAAAACTGTTTTTT	CASSSGPTNEKLFF
TRBV7-8	.	.	TRBJ2-7	TGTGCCAGCAGCCAGATGAGGTTGAGCGAGCAGTACTTC	CASSQMRLSEQYF
TRBV4-3	few	TRBD2	TRBJ2-7	TGCGCCAGCAGCCCCGAAGGGGACTATCAGGATTGCTATTACTACGAGCAGTACTTC	CASSPEGDYQDCYYYEQYF
TRBV7-2	.	TRBD2	TRBJ2-3	TGTGCCAGCAGATTTAGCGGGACCTTCACAGATACGCAGTATTTT	CASRFSGTFTDTQYF
TRBV15	.	.	TRBJ1-4	TGTGCCACCAACAGAGAATTCGGGAATCTCGAAAAACTGTTTTTT	CATNREFGNLEKLFF
TRBV20-1	few	TRBD1	TRBJ1-4	TGCAGTGCTAGAGATGGGGGACAGGGGGCACGTGAAAAACTGTTTTTT	CSARDGGQGAREKLFF
TRBV4-3	.	.	TRBJ1-2	TGCGCCAGCAGCCACGGAACCACTCCGGGGGGCTACACCTTC	CASSHGTTPGGYTF
TRBV25-1	few	.	TRBJ1-2	TGTGCCAGCAGCAGTGACGGGAACTATGGCTACACCTTC	CASSSDGNYGYTF
TRBV5-1	.	TRBD1	TRBJ2-7	TGCGCCAGCAGCGACGCAGGACAGGGAGGTCGGGAGCAGTACTTC	CASSDAGQGGREQYF
TRBV12-3/TRBV12-4	.	.	TRBJ2-2	TGTGCCATTAGACAGGTGGAGGCCGGGGAGCTGTTTTTT	CAIRQVEAGELFF
TRBV7-9	many	.	TRBJ1-6	TGTGCCAGCAGCTTATTTCAAGAGGGCAATTCACCCCTCCACTTT	CASSLFQEGNSPLHF
TRBV7-2	.	.	TRBJ2-3	TGTGCCAGCAGCCGATCCGGGGACCCTAGCACAGATACGCAGTATTTT	CASSRSGDPSTDTQYF